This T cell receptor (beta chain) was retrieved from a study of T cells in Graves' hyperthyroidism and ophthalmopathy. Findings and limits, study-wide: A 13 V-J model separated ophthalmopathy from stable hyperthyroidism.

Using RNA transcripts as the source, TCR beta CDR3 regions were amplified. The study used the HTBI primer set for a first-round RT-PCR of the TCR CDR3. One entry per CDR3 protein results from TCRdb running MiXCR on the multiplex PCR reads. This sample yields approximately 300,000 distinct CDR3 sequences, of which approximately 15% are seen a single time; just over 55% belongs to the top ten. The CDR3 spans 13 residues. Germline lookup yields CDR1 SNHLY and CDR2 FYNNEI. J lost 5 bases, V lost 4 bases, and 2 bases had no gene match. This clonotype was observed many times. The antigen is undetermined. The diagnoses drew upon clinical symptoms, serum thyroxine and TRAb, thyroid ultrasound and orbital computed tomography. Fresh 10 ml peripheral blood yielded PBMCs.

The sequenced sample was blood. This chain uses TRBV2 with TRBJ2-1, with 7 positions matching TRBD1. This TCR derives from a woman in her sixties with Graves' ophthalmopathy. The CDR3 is CASSVDRNNEQFF. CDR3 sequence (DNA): TGTGCCAGCAGTGTGGACAGGAACAATGAGCAGTTCTTC.